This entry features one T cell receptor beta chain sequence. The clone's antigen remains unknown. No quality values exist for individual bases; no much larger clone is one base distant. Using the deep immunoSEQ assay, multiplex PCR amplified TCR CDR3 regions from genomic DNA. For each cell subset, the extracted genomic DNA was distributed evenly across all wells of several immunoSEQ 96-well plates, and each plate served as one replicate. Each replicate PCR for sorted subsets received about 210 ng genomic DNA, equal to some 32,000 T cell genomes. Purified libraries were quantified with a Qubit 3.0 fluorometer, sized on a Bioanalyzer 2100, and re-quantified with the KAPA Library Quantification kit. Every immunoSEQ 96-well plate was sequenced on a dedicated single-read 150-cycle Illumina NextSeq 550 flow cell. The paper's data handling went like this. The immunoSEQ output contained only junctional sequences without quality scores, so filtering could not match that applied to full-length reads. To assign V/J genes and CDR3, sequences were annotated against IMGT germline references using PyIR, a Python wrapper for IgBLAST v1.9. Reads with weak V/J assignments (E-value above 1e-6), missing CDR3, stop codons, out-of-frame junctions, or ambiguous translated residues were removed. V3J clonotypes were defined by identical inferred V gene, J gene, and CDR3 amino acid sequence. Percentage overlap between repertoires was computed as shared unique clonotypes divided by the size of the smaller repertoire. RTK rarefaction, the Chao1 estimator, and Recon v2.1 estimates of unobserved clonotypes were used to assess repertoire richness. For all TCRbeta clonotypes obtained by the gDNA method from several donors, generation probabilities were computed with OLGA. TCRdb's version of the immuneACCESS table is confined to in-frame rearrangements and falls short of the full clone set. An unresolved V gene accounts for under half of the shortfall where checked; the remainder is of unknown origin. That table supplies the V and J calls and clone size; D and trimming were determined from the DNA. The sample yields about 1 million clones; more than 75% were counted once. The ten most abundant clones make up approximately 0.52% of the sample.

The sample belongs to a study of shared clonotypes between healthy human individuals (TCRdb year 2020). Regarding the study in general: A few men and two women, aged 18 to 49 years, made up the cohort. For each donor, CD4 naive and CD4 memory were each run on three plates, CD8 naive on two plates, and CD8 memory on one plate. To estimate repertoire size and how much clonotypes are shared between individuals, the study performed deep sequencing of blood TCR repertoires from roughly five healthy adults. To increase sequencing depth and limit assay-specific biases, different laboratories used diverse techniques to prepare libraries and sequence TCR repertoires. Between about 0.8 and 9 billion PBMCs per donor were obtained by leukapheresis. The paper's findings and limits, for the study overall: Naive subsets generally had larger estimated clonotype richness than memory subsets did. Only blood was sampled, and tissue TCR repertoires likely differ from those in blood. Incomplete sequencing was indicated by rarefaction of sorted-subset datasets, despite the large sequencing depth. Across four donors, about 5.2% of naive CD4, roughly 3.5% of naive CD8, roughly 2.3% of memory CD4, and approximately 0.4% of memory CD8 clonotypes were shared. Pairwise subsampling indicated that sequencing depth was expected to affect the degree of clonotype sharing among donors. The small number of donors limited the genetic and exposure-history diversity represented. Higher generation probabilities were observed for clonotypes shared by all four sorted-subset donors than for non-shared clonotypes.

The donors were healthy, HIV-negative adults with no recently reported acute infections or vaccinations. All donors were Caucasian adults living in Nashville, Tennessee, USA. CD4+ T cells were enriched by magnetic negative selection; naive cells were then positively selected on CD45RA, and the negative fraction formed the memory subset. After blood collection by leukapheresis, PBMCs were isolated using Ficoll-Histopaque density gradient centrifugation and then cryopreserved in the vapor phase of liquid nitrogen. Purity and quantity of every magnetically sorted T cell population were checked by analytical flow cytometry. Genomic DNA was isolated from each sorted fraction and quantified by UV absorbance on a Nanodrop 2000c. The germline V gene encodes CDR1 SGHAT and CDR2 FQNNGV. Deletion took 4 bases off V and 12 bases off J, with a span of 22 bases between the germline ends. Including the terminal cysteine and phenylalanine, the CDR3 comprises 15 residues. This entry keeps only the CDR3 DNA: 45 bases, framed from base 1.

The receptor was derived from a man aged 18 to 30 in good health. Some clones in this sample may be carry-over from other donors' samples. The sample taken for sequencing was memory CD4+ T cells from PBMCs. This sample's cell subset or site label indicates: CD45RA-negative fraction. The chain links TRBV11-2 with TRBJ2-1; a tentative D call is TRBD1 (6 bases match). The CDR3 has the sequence CASSSPGQARGGQFF. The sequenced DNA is TGTGCCAGCAGCTCACCGGGACAAGCCCGAGGGGGGCAGTTCTTC. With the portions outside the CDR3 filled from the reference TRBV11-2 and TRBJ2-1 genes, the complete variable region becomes EAGVAQSPRYKIIEKRQSVAFWCNPISGHATLYWYQQILGQGPKLLIQFQNNGVVDDSQLPKDRFSAERLKGVDSTLKIQPAKLEDSAVYLCASSSPGQARGGQFFGPGTRLTVL.